The T cell receptor beta chain described here comes from a study of Ad26.COV2.S vaccination and SARS-CoV-2 variants. Study details: Among those in the COV1001 Ad26.COV2.S trial arm was the donor.

Study conclusions and caveats: Vaccine and placebo recipients had comparable breadth of non-spike TCRs.

Clones were read by immunoSEQ multiplex PCR, and TCRdb kept only the in-frame ones, dropping some. The sample lists under 300,000 clones; around 88% were seen once. The CDR3 covers 10 residues. Trimming stripped 6 bases from V and 8 bases from J, with 10 bases between. Per germline, CDR1 GTSNPN and CDR2 SVGIG (reference sequence). Treatment indicated: some 19 received Ad26.COV2.S at low or high dose, single or two shots; roughly 5 received placebo; per-sample allocation not given. The samples date from day 63 after the first vaccine or placebo injection. The table lists this clone with a count of one. Its matching antigen is unknown.

This specimen was peripheral blood, taken in a trial of Ad26.COV2.S vaccine versus placebo. The sequence was obtained from a person between 18 and 65 years old who received the Ad26.COV2.S COVID-19 vaccine or a placebo. The chain is built from TRBV30 and TRBJ1-2, with a tentative D call TRBD1 (6 bases). Here the CDR3 reads CACHQGGYTF. CDR3 DNA sequence: TGTGCCTGCCACCAGGGGGGCTACACCTTC.